Below, 5 T cell receptor beta chains from the same sample are listed, as sequenced in a study of cytotoxic CD8 clonotypes in ibrutinib-treated CLL. Measured with immunoSEQ multiplex PCR; TCRdb has only the in-frame clones, and not every one. The sample records 150,000 to 250,000 clones, around 70% being singletons. The material sequenced was PBMCs, taken after 24 months of ibrutinib treatment. These receptors all stem from a human donor with chronic lymphocytic leukemia.

V usage is TRBV15 and J usage is TRBJ1-1; no clear D. This CDR3 contains 15 residues. CDR1 LNHNV and CDR2 YYDKDF come from the germline V gene (reference sequence). V was trimmed by 3 bases and J by 1 base, leaving 12 bases between them. The CDR3 loop reads CATSRDRSGNTEAFF. The DNA of the CDR3 is TGTGCCACCAGCAGGGACCGATCAGGGAACACTGAAGCTTTCTTT. The full variable domain, its missing parts supplied by reference TRBV15 and TRBJ1-1, is DAMVIQNPRYQVTQFGKPVTLSCSQTLNHNVMYWYQQKSSQAPKLLFHYYDKDFNNEADTPDNFQSRRPNTSFCFLDIRSPGLGDTAMYLCATSRDRSGNTEAFFGQGTRLTVV.

In this sample, this clone turned up once. The rearrangement joins TRBV28 to TRBJ1-2; possibly TRBD1 for D (5 bases). The CDR3 is made up of 16 amino acids. Germline lookup yields CDR1 MDHEN and CDR2 SYDVKM. Trimming shortened V by 7 bases and J by 3 bases, and 21 bases separated the two germline ends. The chain's CDR3 is CASNPSVAGSYYGYTF. The CDR3 DNA reads as TGTGCCAGCAACCCGTCGGTGGCAGGGTCTTACTATGGCTACACCTTC.

This clone has more than one count but fewer than ten. The V gene is TRBV4-2, the J gene TRBJ1-1, with D maybe TRBD1 (5 bases). This CDR3 has 15 amino acids. Trimming removed 4 bases from V and 5 bases from J, with 17 bases in between. Germline V gene data show CDR1 as LGHNA and CDR2 as YNFKEQ. The DNA for the CDR3 is TGTGCCAGCAGCCCTCGTCTTTCTGGGACTACTGAAGCTTTCTTT. Translation gives CASSPRLSGTTEAFF.

In DNA, the CDR3 is TGTGCCAGCAGCTTAATACAGGGGTTAAGAGACTACGAGCAGTACTTC. Its protein product is CASSLIQGLRDYEQYF. The chain joins TRBV7-2 to TRBJ2-7; TRBD1 agrees at 7 bases. Per the germline V gene, CDR1 is SGHTA and CDR2 is FQGNSA. The CDR3 totals 16 residues. The junction had 10 bases not matched to a gene; V was cut back by 2 bases and J by 3 bases.

This clone was counted only a few times. The chain couples TRBV10-3 to TRBJ2-1, with 11 bases that match TRBD2. V shed 0 bases, J shed 9 bases, and the junction held 7 bases outside the gene matches. This CDR3 contains 16 residues. Germline V gene data show CDR1 as ENHRY and CDR2 as SYGVKD. CDR3 region: CAISESASGGRGEQFF. CDR3 DNA sequence: TGTGCCATCAGTGAGTCGGCTAGCGGGGGGCGGGGTGAGCAGTTCTTC.